This TCR beta chain comes out of a study of T cells in women clearing cervical HPV infection. General study results and limits: Unknown T-cell numbers per sample may underlie the richness differences.

A note on this clone: Antigen unknown. The read gets to within 3 residues of the CDR3 end, and the germline J gene fills in the rest.

Clones were sequenced by immunoSEQ multiplex PCR, and TCRdb holds only the in-frame ones, with some missing. The sample holds some 40,000 clones. Germline V gene lookup returns CDR1 LGHNA and CDR2 YNFKEQ. V lost 1 base and J lost 0; bases outside the gene matches: 6. The CDR3 contains 17 residues. Each participant carried one incident cervical HPV16 infection only. The chain joins TRBV4-2 to TRBJ2-3, with 8 bases lining up with TRBD2. This clonotype was sampled from a woman between 18 and 75 years old with a cervical HPV16 infection that either progressed to CIN3+ or cleared (not recorded which). The sample consisted of blood buffy coat. CDR3 region: CASSQATSGSSTDTQYF. The CDR3 DNA, read in part, is TGTGCCAGCAGCCAAGCTACTAGCGGTTCTAGCACAGATACG.